One sample yielded the 26 T cell receptor beta chains listed below, sequenced in a study of regulatory T cells in long-lasting Graves disease. Time point described: newly diagnosed GD, antithyroid drugs for less than 3 months. After RNA was extracted from PBMCs, the TCR library was made from it. Researchers made TCR beta libraries by using iRepertoire HTBI primers and running Arm-PCR on CDR3 regions. TCRdb recomputed calls from the multiplex PCR reads with MiXCR, one row per CDR3 protein. The profile shows 360,000 or so distinct CDR3 sequences, roughly a sixth of them singletons. These data were likewise used in another study, on T cells in Graves' hyperthyroidism and ophthalmopathy.

Sample: peripheral blood mononuclear cells (PBMCs), taken at new diagnosis, from a patient treated with antithyroid drugs. These receptors were collected from a man aged 40-49 years with Graves disease.

Note on this clonotype: A much larger clone differs by one base, so this may be a read error. This chain links TRBV6-2 or TRBV6-3 with TRBJ1-1; D remains unclear. Germline V CDR1 and CDR2: MNHEY, SVGEGT. Trimming took off 2 bases at V and 5 bases at J, with 9 bases between the two ends. The CDR3 runs 13 residues. DNA for the CDR3: TGTGCCAGCAGTTACGGTCGCATAACTGAAGCTTTCTTT. It codes for CASSYGRITEAFF.

Of note for this clonotype: The junction does not match germline at one end; this may be a read error. In DNA, the CDR3 is TGCAGTGCTAGTAAAGGAAACACTGAAGCTCTCTTT. It translates to CSASKGNTEALF. This chain connects TRBV20-1 to TRBJ1-1; D remains ambiguous. The CDR3 is 12 amino acids. Germline V lookup: CDR1 DFQATT, CDR2 SNEGSKA (reference sequence).

V and J are TRBV7-6 and TRBJ1-5, with a tentative D call TRBD1 (5 bases). The V gene's germline CDR1 is SGHVS and CDR2 FNYEAQ. Trimming stripped 4 bases from V and 0 bases from J, with 13 bases between. The CDR3 extends over 16 amino acids. CDR3: CASSSQAGYSNQPQHF. In nucleotides, the CDR3 is TGTGCCAGCAGCTCCCAGGCAGGGTATAGCAATCAGCCCCAGCATTTT. Together with reference TRBV7-6 and TRBJ1-5, the CDR3 gives the full variable domain: GAGVSQSPRYKVTKRGQDVALRCDPISGHVSLYWYRQALGQGPEFLTYFNYEAQQDKSGLPNDRFSAERPEGSISTLTIQRTEQRDSAMYRCASSSQAGYSNQPQHFGDGTRLSIL.

In DNA form, the CDR3 reads TGCGCCAGCAGCCCCGGACAGGCTAGCTCTGGAAACACCATATATTTT. The encoded protein is CASSPGQASSGNTIYF. V is TRBV5-1 and J is TRBJ1-3; TRBD1 agrees at 7 bases. The V gene end was trimmed by 4 bases and the J gene end by 0 bases; junction bases not matched to a gene: 7. Germline V gene sequence: CDR1 SGHRS, CDR2 YFSETQ. This CDR3 is built from 16 residues.

This clonotype was observed a handful of times. The J gene is TRBJ2-2, the V gene TRBV10-3; the D is unclear. The CDR3 runs to 14 residues. The germline gives CDR1 ENHRY, CDR2 SYGVKD. The V and J ends lost 4 bases and 2 bases respectively, with 8 bases between them. The CDR3 spells CAISGQLNTGELFF. CDR3 in DNA: TGTGCCATCAGTGGTCAACTAAACACCGGGGAGCTGTTTTTT.

This sequence joins TRBV2 and TRBJ2-2; the D gene is possibly TRBD1 (5 bases). CDR3 length: 13 amino acids. The germline V gene has CDR1 SNHLY and CDR2 FYNNEI. CDR3 nucleotide sequence: TGTTCCCTGGGAAGACAGTTCACCGGGGAGCTGTTTTTT. It translates to CSLGRQFTGELFF.

The V call is TRBV2, the J call TRBJ1-3, with D tentatively TRBD1 (5 bases). Germline V CDR1 and CDR2: SNHLY, FYNNEI. Trimming cost V 6 bases and J 4 bases, with 16 bases left between them. This CDR3 has 15 residues. CDR3 in amino acids: CASSPGGGMGNTIYF. CDR3 bases: TGTGCCAGCAGCCCCGGTGGGGGGATGGGAAACACCATATATTTT.

The gene calls are TRBV2 and TRBJ2-1; TRBD1 or TRBD2 may be the D gene (5 bases each). Germline assignment: CDR1 SNHLY and CDR2 FYNNEI. This CDR3 contains 11 residues. The V gene lost 4 bases and the J gene lost 8 bases, with 6 bases spanning the gap. CDR3 sequence (DNA): TGTGCCAGCAGTGTGGGGGATGAGCAGTTCTTC. It yields the protein CASSVGDEQFF.

This clonotype was recorded only once. The chain carries TRBV19 and TRBJ2-7, with D possibly TRBD2 on 7 matching bases. The CDR3 is 12 residues long. The germline CDR1 and CDR2 sequences are LNHDA and SQIVND (reference sequence). Trimming shortened V by 10 bases and J by 6 bases, and 16 bases separated the two germline ends. CDR3 bases: TGTGCCACCGGAGGGAGGGGGAGCGAGCAGTACTTC. Amino acids: CATGGRGSEQYF.

The chain recombines TRBV28 with TRBJ1-5; maybe TRBD1 (6 bases). This CDR3 contains 17 residues. V lost 5 bases to trimming and J lost 3 bases, with 20 bases between them. The germline CDR1 and CDR2 sequences are MDHEN and SYDVKM. The CDR3 sequence: CASSRTARRGFNQPQHF. CDR3 DNA sequence: TGTGCCAGCAGTCGTACCGCCCGCAGGGGATTCAATCAGCCCCAGCATTTT.

V and J are TRBV29-1 and TRBJ2-3; D is possibly TRBD2 (6 bases). The CDR3 runs to 14 residues. The germline V and J ends were trimmed by 6 bases and 3 bases, with 16 bases remaining between them. In germline, CDR1 is SQVTM, CDR2 ANQGSEA. The CDR3 DNA is TGCAGCGTGCAAACGGGACTGCAAACAGATACGCAGTATTTT. It encodes CSVQTGLQTDTQYF.

This clonotype showed up many times. The CDR3 DNA reads as TGTGCCAGCAGCTCGACAGGGGCGAGAGAGACCCAGTACTTC. It specifies CASSSTGARETQYF. The chain is built from TRBV7-8 and TRBJ2-5; 8 bases are a match to TRBD1. Trimming removed 4 bases from V and 4 bases from J; junction bases left unmatched: 5. The length of the CDR3 is 14 residues. Germline V gene sequence: CDR1 SGHVS, CDR2 FQNEAQ.

This clonotype was counted ten times or more. This rearrangement joins TRBV3-1 to TRBJ1-1; no reliable D call. V was trimmed by 1 base and J by 3 bases, leaving 9 bases between them. The CDR3 consists of 14 residues. CDR1 LGHDT and CDR2 YNNKEL come from the germline V gene (reference sequence). The CDR3 region has the DNA TGTGCCAGCAGCCAAGTTGCGGGAGACACTGAAGCTTTCTTT. The encoded protein is CASSQVAGDTEAFF.

This clonotype was found many times. This rearrangement joins TRBV11-3 to TRBJ2-1; 15 positions agree with TRBD2. The V and J ends lost 2 bases and 5 bases, in that order; junction bases with no gene match: 13. The CDR3 is made up of 20 amino acids. The germline V gene has CDR1 SGHNT and CDR2 YENEEA. The CDR3, as DNA: TGTGCCAGCAGCTTATTCTACCCCGGACTAGCGGGGGGGCGGCACAATGAGCAGTTCTTC. Protein sequence: CASSLFYPGLAGGRHNEQFF.

The gene calls are TRBV6-5 and TRBJ2-2; 7 bases agree with TRBD2. Germline V gene sequence: CDR1 MNHEY, CDR2 SVGAGI. J gave up 8 bases and V 3 bases, and 9 bases lay outside the gene matches. This CDR3 is built from 15 residues. The CDR3, as DNA: TGTGCCAGCAGTTATGGGCTAGCGGATAGGGGGGAGCTGTTTTTT. Translation: CASSYGLADRGELFF.

This clonotype was counted ten times or more. The V call is TRBV12-3 or TRBV12-4, the J call TRBJ1-2, with D unresolved. V lost 6 bases to trimming and J lost 0 bases, with 8 bases between them. The CDR3 covers 13 residues. CDR3 sequence (DNA): TGTGCCAGCAGCGGGTTCCCTAACTATGGCTACACCTTC. Translation: CASSGFPNYGYTF.

This clonotype was recorded at least ten times. This rearrangement joins TRBV7-9 to TRBJ1-1; no firm D call. Germline-derived CDR1 and CDR2 are SEHNR and FQNEAQ (reference sequence). Trimming removed 5 bases from V and 3 bases from J, with 25 bases in between. The CDR3 sequence is 18 residues long. This CDR3 reads CASSPTLSSHRLYTEAFF. CDR3 nucleotides: TGTGCCAGCAGCCCTACCCTCTCTTCACACAGACTCTACACTGAAGCTTTCTTT.

The CDR3 coding sequence is TGTGCCAGCAGTGAAAAGGTCTGGGGTATCACTGAAGCTTTCTTT. Translation: CASSEKVWGITEAFF. The chain couples TRBV6-1 to TRBJ1-1; D not certain. This CDR3 is built from 15 residues. Germline CDR1 reads MNHNS; CDR2 reads SASEGT. V was trimmed by 2 bases and J by 4 bases, leaving 14 bases between them.

This clonotype was seen at least ten times. This sequence joins TRBV5-1 and TRBJ2-3; no clear D gene. The V gene lost 5 bases and the J gene lost 4 bases, with 14 bases spanning the gap. CDR1 is SGHRS and CDR2 is YFSETQ in the germline V gene. CDR3 size: 14 residues. The CDR3 is CASSRSPSADTQYF. DNA of the CDR3: TGCGCCAGCAGTAGGAGTCCTAGTGCAGATACGCAGTATTTT.

V is TRBV5-1 and J is TRBJ1-4; D unclear. There are 14 residues in the CDR3. V lost 1 base and J 0 bases, leaving 4 bases between the germline ends. The germline CDR1 and CDR2 sequences are SGHRS and YFSETQ. CDR3 amino acids: CASSLMSTNEKLFF. CDR3 in DNA: TGCGCCAGCAGCTTGATGTCAACTAATGAAAAACTGTTTTTT.

This clonotype was seen ten or more times. This rearrangement joins TRBV7-2 to TRBJ2-2, with D perhaps matching TRBD1 or TRBD2 (6 bases each). The CDR3 has 15 amino acids. Trimming pared 6 bases from V and 5 bases from J, leaving 16 bases between. Germline V gene data show CDR1 as SGHTA and CDR2 as FQGNSA. The CDR3 DNA sequence: TGTGCCAGCAGGGTCATGGGGGGCGGGACCGGGGAGCTGTTTTTT. Its protein product is CASRVMGGGTGELFF.

Ten or more counts support this clonotype. This chain uses TRBV5-1 with TRBJ1-4; a possible D gene is TRBD1 (5 bases). The germline gives CDR1 SGHRS, CDR2 YFSETQ. The CDR3 totals 15 residues. With 4 bases removed from V and 7 bases from J, the gap between germline ends came to 17 bases. CDR3 nucleotides: TGCGCCAGCAGCCCGTTGGGGACGGGGGGTGAAAAACTGTTTTTT. Residues: CASSPLGTGGEKLFF.

This clonotype was observed at least ten times. The rearrangement uses TRBV2 and TRBJ2-1; 9 nucleotides match TRBD2. CDR1 is SNHLY and CDR2 is FYNNEI in the germline V gene. The CDR3 is made up of 15 amino acids. Trimming cost V 7 bases and J 6 bases; bases outside gene matches: 10. The CDR3 nucleotides are TGTGCCAGCAAGGTTACGAGCGGGGGGTTCAATGAGCAGTTCTTC. This sequence encodes CASKVTSGGFNEQFF.

As regards this clonotype: A much more abundant neighbour one base away suggests this may be a read error. The chain carries TRBV6-6 and TRBJ1-4, with no clear D. CDR1 is MNHNY, CDR2 SVGAGI, per germline (reference sequence). The CDR3 is 15 amino acids. This CDR3 reads CASSYSGAGGEKLVF. CDR3 in DNA: TGTGCCAGCAGTTACTCGGGCGCAGGCGGTGAAAAACTGGTTTTT.

The genes are TRBV6-1 and TRBJ2-1; 11 bases fit TRBD2. This CDR3 is built from 15 residues. The junction had 11 bases not matched to a gene; V was cut back by 6 bases and J by 10 bases. The V gene's germline CDR1 is MNHNS and CDR2 SASEGT. CDR3 protein: CASRPGLAASEEQFF. CDR3 sequence (DNA): TGTGCCAGCAGACCGGGACTAGCGGCTTCTGAAGAGCAGTTCTTC.

Comment on this clonotype: One junction end disagrees with the germline gene, perhaps due to a read error. This chain links TRBV20-1 with TRBJ2-5; D is perhaps TRBD1 or TRBD2 (5 bases each). The CDR3 totals 14 residues. Per germline, CDR1 DFQATT and CDR2 SNEGSKA (reference sequence). The CDR3 spells CSARDFKGTETQCF. Written as DNA, the CDR3 is TGCAGTGCTAGAGATTTTAAAGGGACGGAGACCCAGTGCTTC.